This TCR beta chain was recovered during a study of sequential checkpoint blockade in melanoma. Across the whole study: Arm A got nivolumab then ipilimumab; arm B the reverse, 1:1. Each arm's sequence ended with maintenance nivolumab.

Assay: immunoSEQ multiplex PCR; the TCRdb copy retains only in-frame clones and omits some. Of fewer than 35,000 clones listed, about 77% were seen once; the top ten hold roughly 20%. Treatment: randomized to nivolumab then ipilimumab (arm A) or the reverse (arm B). No patient had prior DNA-damaging chemotherapy. Sorted cells were live CD3+CD8+, lacking CD19 and CD56, from PBMCs. V was cut by 3 bases and J by 5 bases, with 10 bases left in between. From germline, CDR1 is SEHNR and CDR2 FQNEAQ (reference sequence). The CDR3 is 13 amino acids. This clone was detected a few times. This chain uses TRBV7-9 with TRBJ2-5; weak D call: TRBD2 (5 bases). The receptor was isolated from a human donor with melanoma. Specimen: CD8+ T cells sorted from blood (inferred from file names), collected from a patient given nivolumab and ipilimumab in sequence. The CDR3 nucleotides are TGTGCCAGCAGCTTGATTCCGGGGGAGACCCAGTACTTC. It translates to CASSLIPGETQYF.